The T cell receptor (beta chain) under discussion was sequenced for a study of blood T cell repertoires in COVID-19. At the level of the study: Sites across the United States, Italy and Spain contributed samples from acute and convalescent COVID-19. Nucleic acid was either cDNA or gDNA, and it came from T cells, B-cell-depleted T cells, or PBMCs.

V lost 0 bases, J lost 9 bases, and 15 bases lay in between. CDR1 and CDR2 from the germline V gene are SGHVS and FQNEAQ. The CDR3 extends over 14 amino acids. In the study's own analysis: Amplification with reference gene primers provided the estimates of nucleated cell counts. Only in-frame clones appear in the TCRdb table, and some are missing; sequencing was by immunoSEQ multiplex PCR. That table supplies the V and J calls and clone size; D and trimming were determined from the DNA. The data show 40,000 to 45,000 clones, around 90% seen once. Material for sequencing was peripheral blood. The sequence came from a man aged 50 to 60 with active COVID-19. The chain links TRBV7-8 to TRBJ2-7, with a weak D call TRBD1 (6 bases). The CDR3 loop reads CASSLAADRSWQYF. CDR3 DNA: TGTGCCAGCAGCTTAGCGGCCGACAGGAGTTGGCAGTACTTC.